The entry below describes one T cell receptor beta chain. This record belongs to a study of OX40 agonist ivuxolimab in advanced cancers. Sequenced by immunoSEQ multiplex PCR; TCRdb stores in-frame clones only, minus some. The sample shows more than 80,000 clones, roughly 89% of them seen only once. From germline, CDR1 is SGHRS and CDR2 YFSETQ. The CDR3 has 15 amino acids. The V end was cut by 4 bases, the J end by 4 bases, with 17 bases between. The TCR sequence derives from an adult with an advanced solid tumor such as melanoma, head and neck, liver or kidney cancer. The chain carries TRBV5-1 and TRBJ2-5, with D unresolved. Sequencing was performed on CD4+ or CD8+ T cells sorted from blood, taken in a trial of the OX40 agonist ivuxolimab. CDR3: CASSLGSVTRETQYF. CDR3 DNA: TGCGCCAGCAGCCTAGGGTCAGTGACACGAGAGACCCAGTACTTC.